This T cell receptor (beta chain) is from a study of human T cells and chemical hapten exposure. On the study more broadly: TCR yields per sample varied mostly from small pooled library volume differences.

Study results and caveats: TCRs exceeding a frequency of 1 in 1000 stayed unchanged under DPC sensitization.

CDR3 length: 13 amino acids. The germline gives CDR1 DFQATT, CDR2 SNEGSKA (reference sequence). The V end lost 0 bases, the J end lost 8 bases, and 10 bases lay between the germline ends. The study used a library that attached unique molecular identifiers to individual cDNA molecules. As processed by the authors: Sample TCR totals centred on a median of about 92,000, ranging about 20,000 to 750,000. TCRdb reprocessed the RACE reads with MiXCR, giving one entry per CDR3 protein. In this record, the V and J calls reflect TCRdb's handling and not the investigators' own analysis. The data show tens of thousands of distinct CDR3 sequences, around 8.8% seen once. Details on this clonotype: Its target is not known.

Stated time point: healthy volunteer bleed at 2 weeks. Sequencing started from total RNA isolated from unfractionated whole blood. This receptor was obtained from a female donor in good health. Some clones in this sample may be carry-over from other donors' samples. V and J are TRBV20-1 and TRBJ1-4, with a tentative D call TRBD1 (5 bases). Sequenced material: whole blood. For the CDR3, the DNA is TGCAGTGCTAGAGATCGACAGTCGGAAAAACTGTTTTTT. This gives the protein CSARDRQSEKLFF.